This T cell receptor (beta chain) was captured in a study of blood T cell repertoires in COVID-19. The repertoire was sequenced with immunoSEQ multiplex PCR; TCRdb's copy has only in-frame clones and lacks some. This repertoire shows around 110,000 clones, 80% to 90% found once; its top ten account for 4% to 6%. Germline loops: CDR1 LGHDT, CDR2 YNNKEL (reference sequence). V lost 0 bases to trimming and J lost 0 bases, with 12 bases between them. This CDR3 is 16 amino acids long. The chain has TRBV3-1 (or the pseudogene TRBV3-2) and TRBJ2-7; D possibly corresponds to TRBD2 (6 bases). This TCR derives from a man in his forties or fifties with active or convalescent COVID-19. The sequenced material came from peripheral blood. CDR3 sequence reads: CASSQERTTISYEQYF. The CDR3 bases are TGTGCCAGCAGCCAAGAACGGACTACGATCTCCTACGAGCAGTACTTC.